These 10 T cell receptor beta chains came from one sample sequenced in a study of regulatory T cells in long-lasting Graves disease (dated by TCRdb to the early 2020s). What this sample's time point label stands for: newly diagnosed GD, antithyroid drugs for less than 3 months. For both TCR sequencing and RNA sequencing, RNA was extracted from PBMCs using TRIzol. The library came from multiplex PCR. The sequencer listed for this sample is Illumina HiSeq 4000. iRepertoire HTBI primers and Arm-PCR amplification of CDR3 regions were used to construct TCR beta libraries. Through fastp at Q25 and MiXCR, TCRdb rebuilt clones from the public reads, retaining in-frame beta chains. Each entry is one CDR3 protein sequence, shown with its most common DNA and genes. A total of hundreds of thousands of distinct CDR3 sequences appear in this sample, about 18% of them only once. 38% of the sample rests with the top ten.

Source: peripheral blood mononuclear cells (PBMCs), taken at new diagnosis, from a patient treated with antithyroid drugs. The origin of the receptors is a female donor with Graves disease.

Details on this clonotype: A far larger clone is only one base removed, so a read error is likely. V and J are TRBV7-9 and TRBJ2-3, with a tentative D call TRBD1 (6 bases). The J call may be wrong; the DNA end is better matched by TRBJ2-1. This CDR3 is 12 amino acids long. The germline V gene has CDR1 SEHNR and CDR2 FQNEAQ (reference sequence). CDR3 in amino acids: CASSSQGYEQFF. In nucleotides, the CDR3 is TGTGCCAGCAGCTCACAGGGCTACGAGCAGTTCTTC.

The table lists this clonotype with many counts. The genes are TRBV20-1 and TRBJ2-1, with D possibly TRBD2 on 7 matching bases. This CDR3 is built from 15 residues. CDR1 is DFQATT and CDR2 is SNEGSKA in the germline V gene (reference sequence). V dropped 1 base and J dropped 7 bases, with 17 bases sitting between them. This CDR3 reads CSARGAGRGANEQFF. The CDR3 nucleotides are TGCAGTGCTAGAGGCGCGGGGAGGGGGGCGAATGAGCAGTTCTTC.

The V call is TRBV29-1, the J call TRBJ2-5; D remains ambiguous. Trimming shortened V by 2 bases and J by 4 bases, and 14 bases separated the two germline ends. Per the germline V gene, CDR1 is SQVTM and CDR2 is ANQGSEA. The CDR3 runs to 14 residues. CDR3 in amino acids: CSVEKSRTGETQYF. CDR3 sequence (DNA): TGCAGCGTTGAAAAAAGCCGTACGGGAGAGACCCAGTACTTC.

This clonotype came up many times. The chain joins TRBV30 to TRBJ1-2; D unclear. The CDR3 totals 10 residues. Trimming left V 0 bases short and J 6 bases short, with 2 bases between. Germline V lookup: CDR1 GTSNPN, CDR2 SVGIG (reference sequence). The CDR3 loop is CAWSVHGYTF. The DNA of the CDR3 is TGTGCCTGGAGTGTACATGGCTACACCTTC.

In this sample, this clonotype turned up once. J is TRBJ1-5 and V is TRBV7-9; D ambiguous. This CDR3 has 14 amino acids. V lost 1 base and J 2 bases, leaving 6 bases between the germline ends. In germline, CDR1 is SEHNR, CDR2 FQNEAQ (reference sequence). CDR3 loop: CASSLDQGNQPQHF. Written as DNA, the CDR3 is TGTGCCAGCAGCTTAGATCAGGGCAATCAGCCCCAGCATTTT. Based on the CDR3 plus reference TRBV7-9 and TRBJ1-5, the full variable domain is DTGVSQNPRHKITKRGQNVTFRCDPISEHNRLYWYRQTLGQGPEFLTYFQNEAQLEKSRLLSDRFSAERPKGSFSTLEIQRTEQGDSAMYLCASSLDQGNQPQHFGDGTRLSIL.

This clonotype was found many times. This chain connects TRBV2 to TRBJ1-1, with TRBD1 identical over 7 bases. The CDR3 contains 14 residues. Per germline, CDR1 SNHLY and CDR2 FYNNEI. V was clipped by 6 bases and J by 0 bases; unmatched bases: 4. For the CDR3, the DNA is TGTGCCAGCAGGGACAGGTATTTGAACACTGAAGCTTTCTTT. It encodes CASRDRYLNTEAFF.

This clonotype was picked up many times. The V call is TRBV10-3, the J call TRBJ1-5; a possible D gene is TRBD1 (5 bases). Trimming removed 0 bases from V and 4 bases from J, with 7 bases in between. CDR3 length equals 14 residues. Germline assignment: CDR1 ENHRY and CDR2 SYGVKD. The CDR3 protein is CAISESGPNQPQHF. The CDR3 nucleotides are TGTGCCATCAGTGAGTCGGGACCAAATCAGCCCCAGCATTTT.

On this clonotype itself: It may be a read error: a sequence one base away is much more abundant. The rearrangement uses TRBV5-1 and TRBJ2-2, with a weak D call TRBD1 (6 bases). CDR1 is SGHRS and CDR2 is YFSETQ in the germline V gene. The CDR3 loop spans 15 amino acids. The DNA of the CDR3 is TGCGCCGGCAGTTCCGGACAGCCAAACACCGGGGAGCTGTTTTTT. As protein: CAGSSGQPNTGELFF.

About this clonotype itself: The likely explanation is a read error, given a far larger clone one base away. The chain recombines TRBV4-2 with TRBJ2-3; D gene ambiguous. The CDR3 extends over 13 amino acids. CDR1 is LGHNA, CDR2 YNFKEQ, per germline. V was clipped by 8 bases and J by 2 bases, with 11 bases between them. CDR3 residues: CASGFGYTDTQYF. CDR3 bases: TGTGCCAGCGGCTTCGGGTACACAGATACGCAGTATTTT.

In its sample, this clonotype was seen many times. V gene TRBV19 combines with J gene TRBJ2-3; TRBD2 matches at 8 bases. Losses at the gene ends were 5 bases for V and 3 bases for J; bases not matched to a gene: 7. The V gene's germline CDR1 is LNHDA and CDR2 SQIVND (reference sequence). CDR3 length: 15 amino acids. The CDR3 region has the DNA TGTGCCAGTAGTTCGACTAGCGCGGAGACAGATACGCAGTATTTT. Amino acid sequence: CASSSTSAETDTQYF.